One T cell receptor (beta chain) is described in this entry. The J segment lost 3 bases and the V segment lost 3 bases, leaving 7 bases of the junction unmatched. There are 16 residues in the CDR3. CDR1 LNHDA and CDR2 SQIVND come from the germline V gene (reference sequence). The data are from a study of T cell responses to AZD1222 COVID-19 vaccine. Clones were sequenced by immunoSEQ multiplex PCR, and TCRdb holds only the in-frame ones, with some missing. The table lists some 130,000 clones, over 75% of them singletons. Specimen: peripheral blood, collected on day 0 of AZD1222 vaccination. The V call is TRBV19, the J call TRBJ1-5; 8 bases agree with TRBD1. This clonotype was obtained from an adult in good health. The CDR3 nucleotides read TGTGCCAGTAGTATTACGGGACAGGCCCCCAATCAGCCCCAGCATTTT. Protein: CASSITGQAPNQPQHF. Variable domain in full (rest from reference TRBV19 and TRBJ1-5): DGGITQSPKYLFRKEGQNVTLSCEQNLNHDAMYWYRQDPGQGLRLIYYSQIVNDFQKGDIAEGYSVSREKKESFPLTVTSAQKNPTAFYLCASSITGQAPNQPQHFGDGTRLSIL.